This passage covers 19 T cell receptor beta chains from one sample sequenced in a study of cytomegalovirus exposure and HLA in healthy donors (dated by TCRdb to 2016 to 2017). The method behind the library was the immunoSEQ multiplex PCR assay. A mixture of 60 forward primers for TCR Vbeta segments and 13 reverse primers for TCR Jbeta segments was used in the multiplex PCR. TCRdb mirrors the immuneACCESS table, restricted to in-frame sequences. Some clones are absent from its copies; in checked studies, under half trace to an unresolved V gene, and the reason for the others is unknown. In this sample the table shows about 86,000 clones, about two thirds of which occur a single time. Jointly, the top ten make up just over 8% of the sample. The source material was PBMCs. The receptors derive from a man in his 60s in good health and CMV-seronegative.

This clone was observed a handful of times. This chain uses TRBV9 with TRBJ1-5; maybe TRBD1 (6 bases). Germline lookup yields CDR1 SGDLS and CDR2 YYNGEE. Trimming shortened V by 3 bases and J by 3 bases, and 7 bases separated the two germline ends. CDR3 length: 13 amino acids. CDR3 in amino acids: CASSGDINQPQHF. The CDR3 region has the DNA TGTGCCAGCAGCGGGGACATCAATCAGCCCCAGCATTTT.

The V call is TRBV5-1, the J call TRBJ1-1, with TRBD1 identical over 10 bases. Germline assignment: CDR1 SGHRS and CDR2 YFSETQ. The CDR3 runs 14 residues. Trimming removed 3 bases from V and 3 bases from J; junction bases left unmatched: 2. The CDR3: CASSSDRGDTEAFF. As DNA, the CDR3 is TGCGCCAGCAGCTCGGACAGGGGGGACACTGAAGCTTTCTTT.

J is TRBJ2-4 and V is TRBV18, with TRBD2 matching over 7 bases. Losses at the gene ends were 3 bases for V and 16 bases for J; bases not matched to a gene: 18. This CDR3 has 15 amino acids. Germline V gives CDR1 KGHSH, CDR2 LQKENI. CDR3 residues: CASSPTTGLGRPVYF. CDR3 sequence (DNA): TGTGCCAGCTCACCCACCACCGGACTAGGAAGGCCAGTCTACTTC. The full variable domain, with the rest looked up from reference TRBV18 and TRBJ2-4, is NAGVMQNPRHLVRRRGQEARLRCSPMKGHSHVYWYRQLPEEGLKFMVYLQKENIIDESGMPKERFSAEFPKEGPSILRIQQVVRGDSAAYFCASSPTTGLGRPVYFGAGTRLSVL.

CDR3 nucleotides: TGCGCCAGCAGCTTGGGACAGCCTGGAAACACCATATATTTT. Translated, it gives CASSLGQPGNTIYF. The rearrangement uses TRBV5-1 and TRBJ1-3; possibly TRBD1 for D (5 bases). Trimming left V 0 bases short and J 2 bases short, with 6 bases between. Germline values: CDR1 SGHRS, CDR2 YFSETQ. The CDR3 contains 14 residues.

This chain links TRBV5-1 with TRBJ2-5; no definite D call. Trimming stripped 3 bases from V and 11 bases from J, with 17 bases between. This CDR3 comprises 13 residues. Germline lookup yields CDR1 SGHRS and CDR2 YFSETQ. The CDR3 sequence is CASSSPSEIRQYF. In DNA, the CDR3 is TGCGCCAGCAGCTCCCCCTCCGAAATCAGGCAGTACTTC.

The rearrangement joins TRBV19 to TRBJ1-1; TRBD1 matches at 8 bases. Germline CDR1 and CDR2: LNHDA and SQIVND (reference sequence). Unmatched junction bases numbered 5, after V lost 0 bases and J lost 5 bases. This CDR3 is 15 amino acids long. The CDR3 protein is CASSIEGQAWTEAFF. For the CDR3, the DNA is TGTGCCAGTAGTATAGAGGGACAGGCGTGGACTGAAGCTTTCTTT.

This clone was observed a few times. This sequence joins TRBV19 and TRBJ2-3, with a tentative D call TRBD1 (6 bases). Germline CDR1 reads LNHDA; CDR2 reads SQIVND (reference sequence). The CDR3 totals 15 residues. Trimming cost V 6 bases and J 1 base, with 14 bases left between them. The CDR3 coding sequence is TGTGCCAGTAGCCCGACAGGAGGTGGCACAGATACGCAGTATTTT. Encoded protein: CASSPTGGGTDTQYF.

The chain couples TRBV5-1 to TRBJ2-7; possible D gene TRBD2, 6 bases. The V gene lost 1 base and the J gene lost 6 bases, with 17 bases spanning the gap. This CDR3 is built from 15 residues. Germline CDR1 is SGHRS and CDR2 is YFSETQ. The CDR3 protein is CASSLTSPLAGEQYF. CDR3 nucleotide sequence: TGCGCCAGCAGCTTGACTAGCCCTCTTGCTGGCGAGCAGTACTTC.

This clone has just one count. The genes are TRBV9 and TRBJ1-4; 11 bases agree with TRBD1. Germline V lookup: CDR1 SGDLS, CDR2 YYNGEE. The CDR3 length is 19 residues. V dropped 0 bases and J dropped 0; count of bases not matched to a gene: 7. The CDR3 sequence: CASSVGTGGSFATNEKLFF. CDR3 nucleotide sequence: TGTGCCAGCAGCGTAGGGACAGGGGGCTCCTTCGCAACTAATGAAAAACTGTTTTTT.

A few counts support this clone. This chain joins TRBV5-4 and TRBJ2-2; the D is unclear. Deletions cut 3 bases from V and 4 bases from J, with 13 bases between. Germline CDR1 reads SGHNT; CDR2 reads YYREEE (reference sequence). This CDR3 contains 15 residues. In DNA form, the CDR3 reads TGTGCCAGCAGCTCCGAACTTAGAGTCACCGGGGAGCTGTTTTTT. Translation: CASSSELRVTGELFF.

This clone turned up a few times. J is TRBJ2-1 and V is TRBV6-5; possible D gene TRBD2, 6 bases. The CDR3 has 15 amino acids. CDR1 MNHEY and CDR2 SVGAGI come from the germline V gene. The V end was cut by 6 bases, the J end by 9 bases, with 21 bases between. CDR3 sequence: CASRRDSETGCEQFF. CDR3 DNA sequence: TGTGCCAGCAGACGGGACTCGGAAACCGGATGTGAGCAGTTCTTC.

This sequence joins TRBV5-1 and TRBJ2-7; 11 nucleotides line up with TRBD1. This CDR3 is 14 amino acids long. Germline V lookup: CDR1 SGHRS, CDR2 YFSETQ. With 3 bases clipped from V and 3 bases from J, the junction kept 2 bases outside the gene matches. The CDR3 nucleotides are TGCGCCAGCAGCTCCGGGACAGGGGGCTACGAGCAGTACTTC. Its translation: CASSSGTGGYEQYF.

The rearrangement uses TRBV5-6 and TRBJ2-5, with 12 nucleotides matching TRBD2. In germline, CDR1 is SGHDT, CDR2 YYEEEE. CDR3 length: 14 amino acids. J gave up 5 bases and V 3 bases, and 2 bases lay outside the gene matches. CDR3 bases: TGTGCCAGCAGCTCTAGCGGGAGGGGCGAGACCCAGTACTTC. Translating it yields CASSSSGRGETQYF.

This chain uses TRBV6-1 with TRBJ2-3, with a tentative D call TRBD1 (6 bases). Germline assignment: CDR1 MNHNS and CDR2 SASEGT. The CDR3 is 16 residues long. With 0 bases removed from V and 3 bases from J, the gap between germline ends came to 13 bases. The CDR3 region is CASSEAGHPSTDTQYF. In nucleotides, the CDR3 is TGTGCCAGCAGTGAAGCGGGACACCCTTCGACAGATACGCAGTATTTT.

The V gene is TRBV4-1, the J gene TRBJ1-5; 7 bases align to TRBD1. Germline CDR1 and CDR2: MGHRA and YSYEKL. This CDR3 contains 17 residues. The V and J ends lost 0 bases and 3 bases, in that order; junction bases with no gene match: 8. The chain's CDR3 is CASSQDRGTDLNQPQHF. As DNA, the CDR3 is TGCGCCAGCAGCCAAGATAGGGGGACAGATCTCAATCAGCCCCAGCATTTT.

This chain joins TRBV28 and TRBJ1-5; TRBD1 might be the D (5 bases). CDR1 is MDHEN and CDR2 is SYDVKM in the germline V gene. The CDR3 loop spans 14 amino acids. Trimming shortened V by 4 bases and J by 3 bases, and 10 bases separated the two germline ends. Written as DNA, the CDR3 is TGTGCCAGCAGTTCCCAGGGTGACAATCAGCCCCAGCATTTT. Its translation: CASSSQGDNQPQHF.

The chain's CDR3 is CASSEDRGDEKLFF. The CDR3 coding sequence is TGTGCCAGCAGTGAAGACAGGGGGGATGAAAAACTGTTTTTT. The chain has TRBV25-1 and TRBJ1-4, with 9 bases fitting TRBD1. CDR3 size: 14 residues. Per germline, CDR1 MGHDK and CDR2 SYGVNS. Trimming removed 2 bases from V and 6 bases from J; junction bases left unmatched: 1.

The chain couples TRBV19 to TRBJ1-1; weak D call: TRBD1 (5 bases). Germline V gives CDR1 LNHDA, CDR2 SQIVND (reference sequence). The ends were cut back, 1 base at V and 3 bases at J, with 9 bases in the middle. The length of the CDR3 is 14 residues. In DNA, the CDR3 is TGTGCCAGTAGTATAGGGGGCACGGACACTGAAGCTTTCTTT. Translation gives CASSIGGTDTEAFF.

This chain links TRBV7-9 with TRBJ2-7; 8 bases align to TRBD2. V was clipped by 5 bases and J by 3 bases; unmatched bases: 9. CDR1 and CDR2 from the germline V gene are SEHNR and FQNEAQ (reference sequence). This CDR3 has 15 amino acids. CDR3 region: CASSIAPGLVYEQYF. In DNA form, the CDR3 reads TGTGCCAGCAGCATTGCACCGGGACTAGTCTACGAGCAGTACTTC.